This T cell receptor beta chain is drawn from a study of shared clonotypes between healthy human individuals. Study summary: The composition of the donors was a couple of women and a few men aged 18 to 49.

CDR1 and CDR2 (germline): SGHTA, FQGNSA. The CDR3 runs 13 residues. V was clipped by 6 bases and J by 9 bases; unmatched bases: 6. TCRdb's copy holds only in-frame clones and misses some; the assay was immunoSEQ multiplex PCR. The table has under 2,500,000 clones, approximately 95% seen once. This receptor was taken from a man aged 18 to 29 in good health. This chain joins TRBV7-2 and TRBJ2-1; 9 bases fit TRBD2. Sequencing was performed on naive CD4+ T cells sorted from blood. Subset given: CD45RA+ positively selected. This CDR3 is CASRIAGAPEQFF. The CDR3 nucleotides read TGTGCCAGCAGGATAGCGGGAGCCCCTGAGCAGTTCTTC.